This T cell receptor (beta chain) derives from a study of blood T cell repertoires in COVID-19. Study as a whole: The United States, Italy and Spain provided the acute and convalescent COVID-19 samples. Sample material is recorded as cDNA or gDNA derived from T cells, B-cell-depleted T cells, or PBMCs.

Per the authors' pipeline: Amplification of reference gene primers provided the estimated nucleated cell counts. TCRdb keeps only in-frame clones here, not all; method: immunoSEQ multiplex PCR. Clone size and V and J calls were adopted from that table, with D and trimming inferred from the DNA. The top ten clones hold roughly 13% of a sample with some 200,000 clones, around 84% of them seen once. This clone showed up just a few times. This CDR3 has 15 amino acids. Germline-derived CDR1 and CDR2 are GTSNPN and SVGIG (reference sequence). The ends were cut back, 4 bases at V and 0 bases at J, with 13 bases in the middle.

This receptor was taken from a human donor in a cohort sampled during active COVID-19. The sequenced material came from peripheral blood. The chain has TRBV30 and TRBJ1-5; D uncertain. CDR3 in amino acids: CAWTPGSSSNQPQHF. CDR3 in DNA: TGTGCCTGGACCCCAGGATCTTCTAGCAATCAGCCCCAGCATTTT.